This TCR beta chain was documented in a study of cytomegalovirus exposure and HLA in healthy donors. The V gene's germline CDR1 is PRHDT and CDR2 FYEKMQ (reference sequence). The CDR3 loop spans 17 amino acids. To note about this clone: An end of the junction differs from the germline gene, which may be a read error.

PCR amplification relied on 60 Vbeta primers (plus 13 Jbeta primers). The protocol was immunoSEQ multiplex PCR, while the TCRdb copy is restricted to in-frame clones and leaves out a portion. The sample shows more than 90,000 clones, about two thirds of them seen only once. The source of this sequence is a man aged 25-45 years in good health and CMV-seropositive. Input material: PBMCs. V usage is TRBV13 and J usage is TRBJ2-2, with D tentatively TRBD1 (6 bases). The CDR3, as DNA: TGTGCCAGCAGCTTACCTATAGGGGGACCCAGCACCGGGGAGCTGCTTTTT. Translating gives CASSLPIGGPSTGELLF.